This TCR beta chain was found in a study of T-cell reconstitution after alpha-beta-depleted transplantation in children. A TCRbeta library incorporating unique molecular identifiers was prepared. TCRdb re-called the PCR reads through MiXCR, storing one row per CDR3 protein. The table lists around 500,000 distinct CDR3 sequences, around an eighth of them singletons. With 3 bases removed from V and 5 bases from J, the gap between germline ends came to 11 bases. Per the germline V gene, CDR1 is SGDLS and CDR2 is YYNGEE. CDR3 length: 14 residues. The V and J genes are TRBV9 and TRBJ2-2; TRBD1 is a possible D gene (6 bases). This clonotype originated in a human donor who donated a stem cell graft to a child with combined immunodeficiency. The source was PBMCs from the stem cell graft donor, collected from the stem cell graft. The CDR3: CASSARGGTGELFF. The CDR3 DNA reads TGTGCCAGCAGCGCTAGAGGGGGAACCGGGGAGCTGTTTTTT.